The clone carrying this T cell receptor (beta chain) was observed many times. The antigen is unknown. This entry belongs to a study of cytomegalovirus exposure and HLA in healthy donors. Study-level points and caveats: The study put around 180 TCR beta chains on its list as cytomegalovirus-associated. In a later analysis, HLA-associated TCR beta chains were more clonally expanded than equally common others. Accurate prediction of HLA-A and HLA-B alleles (for most subjects) was reportedly achieved from TCR beta sequences. The number of N-insertions in an Asian-associated ancestry cluster was reportedly below the approximately 700-donor mean in a later analysis.

The germline CDR1 and CDR2 sequences are LGHNA and YSLEER. Trimming removed 4 bases from V and 8 bases from J, with 17 bases in between. This CDR3 is built from 15 residues. The primer mix had 60 Vbeta and 13 Jbeta primers. The assay was immunoSEQ multiplex PCR, and TCRdb's table has in-frame clones only and misses some. The data hold around 90,000 clones, with 70% to 80% observed a single time. V is TRBV4-3 and J is TRBJ1-4; D gene ambiguous. This TCR was recovered from a man in his thirties or forties in good health and CMV-seronegative. Source material: PBMCs. The CDR3 region has the DNA TGCGCCAGCAGCCCCCGGGATACACTCAGGGAAAAACTGTTTTTT. Residues: CASSPRDTLREKLFF.